Described below is a single T cell receptor (beta chain) sequence and its context. There is no known antigen for this receptor. No clone much larger than this one lies a single base away; base qualities are absent. To sequence the TCRbeta CDR3 region, genomic DNA was isolated from the sorted cells. The immunoSEQ Assay was used to sequence the TCRbeta CDR3 regions. Imported from immuneACCESS, the table was reduced by TCRdb to in-frame sequences with V and J called. These copies leave out some clones; in studies compared against another copy, an unresolved V gene accounts for under half, and the cause of the remainder is not known. This sample lists 81,000 or so clones; 85% to 90% were detected once. 0.47% of the sample is taken by the ten largest. Patients with a history of autoimmune disease or receiving systemic immunosuppression were excluded from the trial. In every dose cohort, peripheral blood was drawn for TCR sequencing at baseline, cycle 4 day 1, and cycle 7 day 1. Samples were obtained from an open-label, multicenter, first-in-human phase I dose-escalation trial of ivuxolimab. The trial enrolled adults with locally advanced or metastatic head and neck squamous cell, hepatocellular, melanoma or renal cell carcinoma. Before TCR sequencing, CD4+ T cells and CD8+ T cells were sorted from peripheral blood as separate populations.

The germline V gene (reference sequence) provides CDR1 SEHNR and CDR2 FQNEAQ. The CDR3 covers 14 residues, taking in both the cysteine and the phenylalanine. Just the 42-base CDR3 DNA is kept, in frame starting at base 1. A distance of 15 bases separates the germline ends of V and J, which lose 5 bases and 7 bases respectively. The data derive from a study of OX40 agonist ivuxolimab in advanced cancers. A note on the overall study: The costimulatory receptor OX40 (CD134) was targeted by ivuxolimab, a fully human IgG2 agonistic monoclonal antibody. Intravenous ivuxolimab was administered to patients every 2 weeks at six dose levels: 0.01, 0.1, 0.3, 1.5, 3 and 10 mg/kg. Among the roughly 54 dose-escalation patients, about 19 had hepatocellular carcinoma, some 15 melanoma, 9 renal cell carcinoma and 9 head and neck cancer. In the dose-escalation cohort, around four fifths of patients were male, and the mean age was about 55 years, with a range of about 23 to 80. Prior anti-PD-1, anti-PD-L1 or anti-CTLA-4 therapy was permitted, and 40% of dose-escalation patients had received checkpoint inhibitors. Partial responses occurred in three dose-escalation patients: two with cutaneous melanoma and one with hepatocellular carcinoma. The purpose of peripheral TCRbeta sequencing was to test whether ivuxolimab changed TCR sequence diversity and led to clonal T-cell expansion. The paper reports the monotherapy dose-escalation portion (N ≈ 52 patients) of the phase I ivuxolimab trial. The paper's findings and limits, for the study overall: In the 0.1-3.0 mg/kg groups, partial responders were among the patients with the lowest normalized peripheral clonal expansion, particularly in CD8+ T cells. The antigen specificity of the clonally expanded peripheral T cells was not determined. At doses of 0.1 to 3.0 mg/kg, clonal expansion of both CD4+ and CD8+ blood T cells was observed from baseline to week 6. Low levels of normalized T-cell clonal expansion were also seen in some nonresponding patients. On average, CD8+ T cells showed more expanded clones than CD4+ T cells after ivuxolimab.

The sequencing used CD4+ or CD8+ T cells sorted from blood, collected in a trial of the OX40 agonist ivuxolimab. The chain was built from TRBV7-9 and TRBJ1-5; confidence is insufficient to name the D gene. The sequence was collected from an adult with an advanced solid tumor such as melanoma, head and neck, liver or kidney cancer. The DNA reads TGTGCCAGCAGCCCAGACATCTCTAGCCAGCCCCAGCATTTT. Its amino acids are CASSPDISSQPQHF.